This T cell receptor beta chain was recorded in a study of blood T cell repertoires in COVID-19. This CDR3 contains 14 residues. V was shortened by 6 bases and J by 4 bases, with 13 bases between the two germline ends. The germline V gene encodes CDR1 SGHDN and CDR2 FVKESK. The assay was immunoSEQ multiplex PCR, and TCRdb's table has in-frame clones only and misses some. The sample yields fewer than 300,000 clones, approximately 93% seen once. The specimen was peripheral blood. The chain carries TRBV14 and TRBJ1-3; D may be TRBD1 (5 bases). This clonotype was obtained from a woman aged 30 to 39 with COVID-19, enrolled during active disease. CDR3 residues: CASRRDGEGNTIYF. CDR3 sequence (DNA): TGTGCCAGCAGGCGGGACGGAGAAGGAAACACCATATATTTT.